The clone carrying this T cell receptor beta chain showed up just a few times. Its antigen is currently unknown. Expressed TCRB transcripts were sequenced because the entire RNA isolate underwent reverse transcription. Sequencing used immunoSEQ multiplex PCR; TCRdb keeps in-frame clones, though not all of them. This table has roughly 250,000 clones, over 8.5% appearing once. The authors took one heparinised blood draw, averaging about 116 mL, from each donor. Populations isolated by sorting all had purity greater than 95%. The data were taken from a study of beta chain features in type 1 diabetes. Findings and caveats of the study: High-TCR-expressing cells could be over-represented by cDNA sequencing.

The CDR3 totals 15 residues. CDR1 is SGDLS, CDR2 YYNGEE, per germline. The V gene end was trimmed by 2 bases and the J gene end by 3 bases; junction bases not matched to a gene: 4. This rearrangement joins TRBV9 to TRBJ2-5; 10 bases are shared with TRBD1. This clonotype was sampled from a woman younger than 30 in good health. The source material was naive CD4+ T cells from blood. CDR3 in amino acids: CASSVAGTGEETQYF. Here the CDR3 DNA reads TGTGCCAGCAGCGTCGCCGGGACAGGGGAAGAGACCCAGTACTTC.